Sequencing of this TCR beta chain was carried out in a study of blood T cells in healthy people across ages. General observations from the study: Changes in expanded clonotypes were possibly confounded, as the CMV status of donors was unknown.

PCR was performed a second time for 7 to 11 cycles using a sample-barcoded 5' primer and a J-beta primer mix. TCRdb reanalysed the 5' RACE reads using MiXCR and keeps one entry per CDR3 protein. Here the sample spans about 670,000 distinct CDR3 sequences, around 50% being singletons. Comments on this clonotype: What it binds is not known.

The sample taken for sequencing was blood. This sequence originates from a woman aged 80 or over in good health.

The CDR3 DNA is TGTGCCAGCAGCCATTCCCCCAGGGCCACCATATATTTT. As protein: CASSHSPRATIYF. This chain connects TRBV11-2 to TRBJ1-3; a weak D match, TRBD1 (5 bases). Germline values: CDR1 SGHAT, CDR2 FQNNGV. The ends were cut back, 5 bases at V and 9 bases at J, with 14 bases in the middle. CDR3 length equals 13 residues.